Following are 21 T cell receptor beta chains from one sample sequenced in a study of shared clonotypes between healthy human individuals. The repertoire was sequenced with immunoSEQ multiplex PCR; TCRdb's copy has only in-frame clones and lacks some. The sample gives around 2.1 million clones, just over 90% of which show up once; 1.5% to 2% is in the top ten. CD45RO-negative cells were positively selected for CCR7, leaving out terminally differentiated effector memory CD45RA+ cells. The sequencing input was naive CD8+ T cells from PBMCs. These receptors were obtained from a man younger than 35 in good health. Some clones in this sample may be carry-over from other donors' samples.

The gene calls are TRBV7-8 and TRBJ1-1; D is unclear. The CDR3 has 12 residues. V was shortened by 1 base and J by 8 bases, with 8 bases between the two germline ends. CDR1 and CDR2 from the germline V gene are SGHVS and FQNEAQ. This chain's CDR3 is CASSLEREEAFF. In nucleotides, the CDR3 is TGTGCCAGCAGCTTAGAACGGGAGGAAGCTTTCTTT.

The J gene is TRBJ2-3, the V gene TRBV2, with 7 bases fitting TRBD1. Germline assignment: CDR1 SNHLY and CDR2 FYNNEI. CDR3 length: 17 residues. The J segment lost 0 bases and the V segment lost 6 bases, leaving 12 bases of the junction unmatched. CDR3 sequence reads: CASRPRQGTSSTDTQYF. CDR3 coding DNA: TGTGCCAGCAGGCCAAGACAGGGAACTTCTAGCACAGATACGCAGTATTTT. Drawing the rest from reference TRBV2 and TRBJ2-3, the complete variable domain is EPEVTQTPSHQVTQMGQEVILRCVPISNHLYFYWYRQILGQKVEFLVSFYNNEISEKSEIFDDQFSVERPDGSNFTLKIRSTKLEDSAMYFCASRPRQGTSSTDTQYFGPGTRLTVL.

The gene calls are TRBV27 and TRBJ2-4, with TRBD1 as a possible D gene (6 bases). The germline V gene has CDR1 MNHEY and CDR2 SMNVEV (reference sequence). The CDR3 covers 13 residues. V was pared by 8 bases and J by 8 bases, with 16 bases between. This CDR3 reads CASGYRGGDIQYF. In DNA form, the CDR3 reads TGTGCCAGCGGCTATAGAGGGGGAGACATTCAGTACTTC.

The chain has TRBV27 and TRBJ1-5, with D possibly being TRBD1 (5 bases). CDR3 size: 13 residues. In germline, CDR1 is MNHEY, CDR2 SMNVEV (reference sequence). The germline V and J ends were trimmed by 5 bases and 5 bases, with 10 bases remaining between them. This CDR3 reads CASSLGADQPQHF. CDR3 sequence (DNA): TGTGCCAGCAGTCTTGGGGCGGATCAGCCCCAGCATTTT.

The J gene is TRBJ1-1, the V gene TRBV7-2; 7 bases fit TRBD1. V gave up 2 bases and J gave up 7 bases; unmatched junction bases: 7. The CDR3 extends over 14 amino acids. From germline, CDR1 is SGHTA and CDR2 FQGNSA. The CDR3 nucleotides read TGTGCCAGCAGCTTAAGAGACAGGGCGGTTGAAGCTTTCTTT. The encoded protein is CASSLRDRAVEAFF. The whole variable domain, filled in from reference TRBV7-2 and TRBJ1-1, reads GAGVSQSPSNKVTEKGKDVELRCDPISGHTALYWYRQSLGQGLEFLIYFQGNSAPDKSGLPSDRFSAERTGGSVSTLTIQRTQQEDSAVYLCASSLRDRAVEAFFGQGTRLTVV.

The gene calls are TRBV6-5 and TRBJ2-4; the D gene is possibly TRBD1 (6 bases). CDR1 and CDR2 from the germline V gene are MNHEY and SVGAGI. The germline V and J ends were trimmed by 1 base and 2 bases, with 12 bases remaining between them. This CDR3 is built from 16 residues. Here the CDR3 DNA reads TGTGCCAGCAGTTACTGCTACAGGGTTACCAAAAACATTCAGTACTTC. Its protein is CASSYCYRVTKNIQYF.

V usage is TRBV14 and J usage is TRBJ2-5; the D is unclear. The V end lost 1 base, the J end lost 3 bases, and 9 bases lay between the germline ends. Germline assignment: CDR1 SGHDN and CDR2 FVKESK. The CDR3 totals 14 residues. The CDR3 sequence: CASSQGQLKETQYF. CDR3 sequence (DNA): TGTGCCAGCAGCCAAGGACAATTGAAAGAGACCCAGTACTTC.

The V and J genes are TRBV27 and TRBJ2-5; 9 bases line up with TRBD1. Germline values: CDR1 MNHEY, CDR2 SMNVEV (reference sequence). The CDR3 length is 14 residues. Unmatched junction bases numbered 2, after V lost 1 base and J lost 5 bases. CDR3 DNA sequence: TGTGCCAGCAGTTTATGGACAGGGGCGGAGACCCAGTACTTC. Protein sequence: CASSLWTGAETQYF.

This CDR3 reads CAHGPGNQPQHF. CDR3 nucleotide sequence: TGTGCCCACGGGCCGGGCAATCAGCCCCAGCATTTT. This chain connects TRBV28 to TRBJ1-5, with D unclear. Per the germline V gene, CDR1 is MDHEN and CDR2 is SYDVKM. The CDR3 loop spans 12 amino acids. V lost 11 bases and J 2 bases, leaving 10 bases between the germline ends.

The gene calls are TRBV6-4 and TRBJ2-3, with D unresolved. This CDR3 contains 14 residues. Germline CDR1 is MRHNA and CDR2 is SNTAGT. The V end was cut by 2 bases, the J end by 1 base, with 7 bases between. CDR3 DNA: TGTGCCAGCAGTGACAGACCCGGCACAGATACGCAGTATTTT. It yields the protein CASSDRPGTDTQYF.

The chain joins TRBV6-5 to TRBJ2-1, with 8 bases fitting TRBD2. Germline values: CDR1 MNHEY, CDR2 SVGAGI. The CDR3 sequence is 14 residues long. V was clipped by 5 bases and J by 7 bases; unmatched bases: 7. CDR3 in DNA: TGTGCCAGCAGTCCCCGGACTAGCCGTAATGAGCAGTTCTTC. This sequence encodes CASSPRTSRNEQFF.

This sequence joins TRBV7-6 and TRBJ2-7, with a weak D call TRBD1 (7 bases). V was trimmed by 5 bases and J by 7 bases, leaving 18 bases between them. Germline V gene data show CDR1 as SGHVS and CDR2 as FNYEAQ. This CDR3 is built from 14 residues. The CDR3 reads CASSATGDSGEQYF. The CDR3, as DNA: TGTGCCAGCAGCGCAACAGGGGACTCGGGGGAGCAGTACTTC.

This clone turned up a few times. The V gene is TRBV4-3, the J gene TRBJ1-1; TRBD1 aligns across 8 bases. Trimming took 1 base from V and 8 from J; bases not matched to a gene: 6. This CDR3 is built from 14 residues. CDR1 is LGHNA, CDR2 YSLEER, per germline. CDR3 sequence: CASSQGGTGFEAFF. CDR3 nucleotides: TGCGCCAGCAGCCAAGGGGGGACAGGTTTCGAAGCTTTCTTT.

The CDR3 reads CASSVAWGRPQETQYF. Written as DNA, the CDR3 is TGTGCCAGCAGCGTGGCCTGGGGGAGACCACAAGAGACCCAGTACTTC. The J gene is TRBJ2-5, the V gene TRBV9, with D perhaps matching TRBD1 or TRBD2 (5 bases each). Germline V gives CDR1 SGDLS, CDR2 YYNGEE. Trimming removed 2 bases from V and 2 bases from J, with 16 bases in between. The CDR3 has 16 amino acids.

The chain joins TRBV7-2 to TRBJ2-2; D ambiguous. CDR1 and CDR2 from the germline V gene are SGHTA and FQGNSA. Trimming removed 11 bases at V and 6 bases at J, with 10 bases between. The CDR3 has 11 residues. CDR3 sequence: CALLGPGELFF. The CDR3 nucleotides read TGTGCCCTTTTAGGGCCCGGGGAGCTGTTTTTT. Full variable domain (rest looked up from reference TRBV7-2 and TRBJ2-2): GAGVSQSPSNKVTEKGKDVELRCDPISGHTALYWYRQSLGQGLEFLIYFQGNSAPDKSGLPSDRFSAERTGGSVSTLTIQRTQQEDSAVYLCALLGPGELFFGEGSRLTVL.

V is TRBV11-2 and J is TRBJ2-5; perhaps TRBD2 as D (6 bases). This CDR3 comprises 17 residues. Germline V lookup: CDR1 SGHAT, CDR2 FQNNGV. V was cut by 1 base and J by 4 bases, with 19 bases left in between. CDR3 sequence: CASSLGPLDYPRETQYF. CDR3 bases: TGTGCCAGCAGCTTAGGCCCCTTGGACTACCCAAGAGAGACCCAGTACTTC.

This chain connects TRBV4-3 to TRBJ2-7; 12 bases are shared with TRBD2. The CDR3 has 18 residues. CDR1 and CDR2 (germline): LGHNA, YSLEER. Trimming at V came to 3 bases and at J to 6 bases, leaving 15 bases not matched to a gene. DNA for the CDR3: TGCGCCAGCAGCCAGCACGGGGTATTGGAACTAGCGGGAGGCGAGCAGTACTTC. Protein sequence: CASSQHGVLELAGGEQYF.

About this clone itself: This specimen includes other DNA sequences encoding the same CDR3. The V call is TRBV7-6, the J call TRBJ1-5; D gene unclear. CDR1 and CDR2 from the germline V gene are SGHVS and FNYEAQ. Trimming stripped 1 base from V and 3 bases from J, with 7 bases between. This CDR3 has 14 residues. The CDR3 DNA reads as TGTGCCAGCAGCTTAGGACCGATCAATCAGCCCCAGCATTTT. Protein: CASSLGPINQPQHF.

The rearrangement uses TRBV2 and TRBJ1-3, with D possibly matching TRBD1 (5 bases). Germline values: CDR1 SNHLY, CDR2 FYNNEI. The ends were cut back, 2 bases at V and 2 bases at J, with 10 bases in the middle. The CDR3 length is 15 residues. For the CDR3, the DNA is TGTGCCAGCAGTGAATATTGGGGGGCTGGAAACACCATATATTTT. Translated: CASSEYWGAGNTIYF.

The chain recombines TRBV27 with TRBJ1-5; possible D gene TRBD1, 6 bases. CDR1 is MNHEY, CDR2 SMNVEV, per germline (reference sequence). Trimming shortened V by 2 bases and J by 0 bases, and 17 bases separated the two germline ends. The CDR3 runs 18 residues. The CDR3 spells CASSLLGAPGYSNQPQHF. CDR3 bases: TGTGCCAGCAGTTTACTGGGGGCACCTGGGTATAGCAATCAGCCCCAGCATTTT.

The chain has TRBV11-2 and TRBJ2-3; D remains ambiguous. CDR3 length: 14 residues. Germline loops: CDR1 SGHAT, CDR2 FQNNGV. The V end was cut by 1 base, the J end by 4 bases, with 9 bases between. The CDR3: CASSLGGSPDTQYF. CDR3 coding DNA: TGTGCCAGCAGCTTAGGAGGTAGCCCAGATACGCAGTATTTT.